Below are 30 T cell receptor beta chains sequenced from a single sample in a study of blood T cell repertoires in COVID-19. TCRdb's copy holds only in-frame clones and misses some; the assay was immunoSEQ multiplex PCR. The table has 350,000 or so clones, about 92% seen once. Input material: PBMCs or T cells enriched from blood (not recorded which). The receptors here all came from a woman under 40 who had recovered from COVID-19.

CDR3 region: CASSLTGIVLADTQYF. The CDR3 DNA follows: TGTGCCAGCAGCCTTACAGGGATCGTTTTGGCAGATACGCAGTATTTT. This rearrangement joins TRBV27 to TRBJ2-3; possibly TRBD1 for D (6 bases). The CDR3 is 16 residues long. Germline CDR1 reads MNHEY; CDR2 reads SMNVEV (reference sequence). The ends were cut back, 6 bases at V and 4 bases at J, with 20 bases in the middle.

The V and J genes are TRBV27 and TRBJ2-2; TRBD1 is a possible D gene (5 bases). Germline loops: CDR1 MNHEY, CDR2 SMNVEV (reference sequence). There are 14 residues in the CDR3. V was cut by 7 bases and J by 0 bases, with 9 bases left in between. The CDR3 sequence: CASMWGANTGELFF. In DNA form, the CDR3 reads TGTGCCAGCATGTGGGGCGCGAACACCGGGGAGCTGTTTTTT.

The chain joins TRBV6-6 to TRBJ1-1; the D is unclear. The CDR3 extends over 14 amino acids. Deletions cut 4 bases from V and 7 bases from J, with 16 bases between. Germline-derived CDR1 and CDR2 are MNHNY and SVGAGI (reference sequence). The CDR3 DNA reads TGTGCCAGCAGTTCCCACTCGGGAGATATTGAAGCTTTCTTT. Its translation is CASSSHSGDIEAFF.

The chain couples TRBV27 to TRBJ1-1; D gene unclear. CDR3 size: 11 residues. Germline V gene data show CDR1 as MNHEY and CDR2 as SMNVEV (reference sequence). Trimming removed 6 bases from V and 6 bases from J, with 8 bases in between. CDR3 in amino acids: CASSRGAEAFF. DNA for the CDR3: TGTGCCAGCAGCCGAGGCGCTGAAGCTTTCTTT.

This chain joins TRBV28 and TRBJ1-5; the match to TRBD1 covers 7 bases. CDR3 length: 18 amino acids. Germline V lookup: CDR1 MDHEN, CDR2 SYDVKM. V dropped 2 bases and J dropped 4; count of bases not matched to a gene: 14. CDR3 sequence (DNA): TGTGCCAGCAGTTTAGGAGGGGGCGCAATGGCGAGAAATCAGCCCCAGCATTTT. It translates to CASSLGGGAMARNQPQHF.

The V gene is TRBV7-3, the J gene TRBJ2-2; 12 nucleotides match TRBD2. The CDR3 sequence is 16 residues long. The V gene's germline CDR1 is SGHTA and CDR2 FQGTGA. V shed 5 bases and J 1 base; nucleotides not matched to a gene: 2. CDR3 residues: CASSPGLAGNTGELFF. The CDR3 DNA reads TGTGCCAGCAGCCCGGGACTAGCGGGGAACACCGGGGAGCTGTTTTTT.

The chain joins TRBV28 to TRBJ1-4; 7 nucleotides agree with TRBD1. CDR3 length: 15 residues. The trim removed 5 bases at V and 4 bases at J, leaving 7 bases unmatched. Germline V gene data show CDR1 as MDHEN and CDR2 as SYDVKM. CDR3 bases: TGTGCCAGCAGTCAAAGGGGGCTCGGTAATGAAAAACTGTTTTTT. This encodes CASSQRGLGNEKLFF. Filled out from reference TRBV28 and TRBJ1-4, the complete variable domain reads DVKVTQSSRYLVKRTGEKVFLECVQDMDHENMFWYRQDPGLGLRLIYFSYDVKMKEKGDIPEGYSVSREKKERFSLILESASTNQTSMYLCASSQRGLGNEKLFFGSGTQLSVL.

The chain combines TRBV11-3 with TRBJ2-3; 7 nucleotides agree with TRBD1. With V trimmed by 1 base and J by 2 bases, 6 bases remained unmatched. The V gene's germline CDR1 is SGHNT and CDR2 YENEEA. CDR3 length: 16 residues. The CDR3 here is CASSLVKQGPTDTQYF. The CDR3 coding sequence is TGTGCCAGCAGCTTAGTGAAACAGGGGCCCACAGATACGCAGTATTTT. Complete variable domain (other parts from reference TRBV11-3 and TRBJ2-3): EAGVVQSPRYKIIEKKQPVAFWCNPISGHNTLYWYLQNLGQGPELLIRYENEEAVDDSQLPKDRFSAERLKGVDSTLKIQPAELGDSAVYLCASSLVKQGPTDTQYFGPGTRLTVL.

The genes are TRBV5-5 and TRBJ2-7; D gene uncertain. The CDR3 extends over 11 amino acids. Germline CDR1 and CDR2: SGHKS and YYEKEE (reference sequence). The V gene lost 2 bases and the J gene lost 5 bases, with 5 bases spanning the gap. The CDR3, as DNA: TGTGCCAGCAGCTTTAGCCACGAGCAGTACTTC. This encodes CASSFSHEQYF.

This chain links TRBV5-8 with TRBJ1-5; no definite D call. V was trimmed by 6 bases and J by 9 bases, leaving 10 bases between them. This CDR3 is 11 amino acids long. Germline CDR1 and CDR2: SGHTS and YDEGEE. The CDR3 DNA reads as TGTGCCAGCACCTCCCGGGGGCCCCAGCATTTT. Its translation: CASTSRGPQHF.

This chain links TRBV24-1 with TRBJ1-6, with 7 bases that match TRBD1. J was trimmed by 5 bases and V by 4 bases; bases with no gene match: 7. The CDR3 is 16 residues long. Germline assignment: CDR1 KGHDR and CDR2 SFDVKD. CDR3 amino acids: CATSESRGFDNSPLHF. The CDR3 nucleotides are TGTGCCACCAGTGAGTCCAGGGGGTTCGATAATTCACCCCTCCACTTT.

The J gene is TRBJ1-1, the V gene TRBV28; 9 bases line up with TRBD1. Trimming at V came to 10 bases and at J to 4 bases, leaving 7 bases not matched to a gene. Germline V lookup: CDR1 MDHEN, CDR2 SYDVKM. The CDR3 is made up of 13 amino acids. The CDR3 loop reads CATTGGGGTEAFF. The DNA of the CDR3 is TGTGCCACAACAGGGGGCGGTGGCACTGAAGCTTTCTTT.

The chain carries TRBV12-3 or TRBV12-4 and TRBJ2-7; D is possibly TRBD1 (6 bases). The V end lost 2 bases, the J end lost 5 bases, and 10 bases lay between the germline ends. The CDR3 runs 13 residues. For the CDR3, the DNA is TGTGCCAGCAGTTTATGGGGGCGAAACGAGCAGTACTTC. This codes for CASSLWGRNEQYF.

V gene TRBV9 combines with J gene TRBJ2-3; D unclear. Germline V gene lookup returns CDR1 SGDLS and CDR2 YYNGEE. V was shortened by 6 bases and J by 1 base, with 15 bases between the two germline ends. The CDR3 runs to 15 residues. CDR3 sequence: CASNPQASRTDTQYF. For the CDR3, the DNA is TGTGCCAGCAACCCTCAGGCATCTCGCACAGATACGCAGTATTTT.

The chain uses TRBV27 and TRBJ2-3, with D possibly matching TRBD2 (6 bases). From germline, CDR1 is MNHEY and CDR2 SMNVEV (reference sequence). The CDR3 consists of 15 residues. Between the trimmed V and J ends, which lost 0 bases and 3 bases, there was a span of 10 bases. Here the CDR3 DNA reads TGTGCCAGCAGTTTATCGCAGGGAGGAACAGATACGCAGTATTTT. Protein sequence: CASSLSQGGTDTQYF.

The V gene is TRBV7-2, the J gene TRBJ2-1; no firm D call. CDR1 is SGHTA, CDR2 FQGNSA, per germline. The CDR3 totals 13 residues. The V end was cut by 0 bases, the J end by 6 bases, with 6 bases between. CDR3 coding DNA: TGTGCCAGCAGCTTAGCCCGAGTCAATGAGCAGTTCTTC. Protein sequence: CASSLARVNEQFF.

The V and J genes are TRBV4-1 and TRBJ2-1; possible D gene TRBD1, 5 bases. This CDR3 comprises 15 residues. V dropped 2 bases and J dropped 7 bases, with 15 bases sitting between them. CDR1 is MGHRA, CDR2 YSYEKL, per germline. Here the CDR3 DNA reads TGCGCCAGCAGCCAAAATCCGTTAGGGGTAAATGAGCAGTTCTTC. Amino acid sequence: CASSQNPLGVNEQFF.

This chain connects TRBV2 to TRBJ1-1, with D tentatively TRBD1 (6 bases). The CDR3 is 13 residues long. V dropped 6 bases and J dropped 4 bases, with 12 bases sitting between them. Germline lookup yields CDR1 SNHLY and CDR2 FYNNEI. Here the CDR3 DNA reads TGTGCCAGCAGGCTCCGGGACATCACTGAAGCTTTCTTT. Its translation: CASRLRDITEAFF. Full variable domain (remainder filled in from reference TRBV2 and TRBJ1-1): EPEVTQTPSHQVTQMGQEVILRCVPISNHLYFYWYRQILGQKVEFLVSFYNNEISEKSEIFDDQFSVERPDGSNFTLKIRSTKLEDSAMYFCASRLRDITEAFFGQGTRLTVV.

As DNA, the CDR3 is TGTGCCATCTCCGGGACAGGGGGCGTTGGGGCCAACGTCCTGACTTTC. Residues: CAISGTGGVGANVLTF. The chain carries TRBV10-3 and TRBJ2-6; 12 nucleotides line up with TRBD1. Germline loops: CDR1 ENHRY, CDR2 SYGVKD. Trimming cost V 8 bases and J 3 bases; bases outside gene matches: 5. The CDR3 has 16 residues.

This CDR3 reads CASSVRGARSETQYF. CDR3 DNA: TGCGCCAGCAGCGTACGGGGGGCCAGGAGTGAGACCCAGTACTTC. V is TRBV5-1 and J is TRBJ2-5; tentative D call: TRBD2 (7 bases). V was pared by 4 bases and J by 5 bases, with 18 bases between. CDR1 SGHRS and CDR2 YFSETQ come from the germline V gene. The CDR3 covers 15 residues.

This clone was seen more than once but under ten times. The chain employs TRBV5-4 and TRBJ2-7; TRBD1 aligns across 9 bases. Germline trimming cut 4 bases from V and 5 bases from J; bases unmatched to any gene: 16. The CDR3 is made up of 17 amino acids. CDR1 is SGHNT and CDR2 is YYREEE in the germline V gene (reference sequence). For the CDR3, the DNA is TGTGCCAGCAGCCCGACCGGGACAGGGAGCCCAAGCAACGAGCAGTACTTC. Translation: CASSPTGTGSPSNEQYF.

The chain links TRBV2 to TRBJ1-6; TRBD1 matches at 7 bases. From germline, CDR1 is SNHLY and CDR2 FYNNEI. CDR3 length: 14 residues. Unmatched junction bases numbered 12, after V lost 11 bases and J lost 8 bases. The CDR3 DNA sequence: TGTGCCTCCCAGGAAGGGGGCTCGCATTCACCCCTCCACTTT. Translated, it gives CASQEGGSHSPLHF.

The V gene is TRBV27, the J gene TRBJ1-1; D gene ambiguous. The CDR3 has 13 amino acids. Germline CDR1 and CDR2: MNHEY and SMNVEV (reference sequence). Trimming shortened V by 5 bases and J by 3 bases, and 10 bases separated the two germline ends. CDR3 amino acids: CASSRMRDTEAFF. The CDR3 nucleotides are TGTGCCAGCAGTCGCATGAGGGACACTGAAGCTTTCTTT.

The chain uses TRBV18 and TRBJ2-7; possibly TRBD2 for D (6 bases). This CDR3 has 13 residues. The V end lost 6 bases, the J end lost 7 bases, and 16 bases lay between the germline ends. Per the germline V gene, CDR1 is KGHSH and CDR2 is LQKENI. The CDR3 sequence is CASSPRRDGEQYF. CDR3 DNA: TGTGCCAGCTCCCCCAGGAGGGACGGGGAGCAGTACTTC.

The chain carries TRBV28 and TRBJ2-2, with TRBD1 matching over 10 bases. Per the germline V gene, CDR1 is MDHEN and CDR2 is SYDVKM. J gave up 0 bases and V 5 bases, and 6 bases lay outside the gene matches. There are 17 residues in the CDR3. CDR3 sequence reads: CASSLGQGVTNTGELFF. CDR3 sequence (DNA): TGTGCCAGCAGTCTTGGACAGGGGGTTACGAACACCGGGGAGCTGTTTTTT.

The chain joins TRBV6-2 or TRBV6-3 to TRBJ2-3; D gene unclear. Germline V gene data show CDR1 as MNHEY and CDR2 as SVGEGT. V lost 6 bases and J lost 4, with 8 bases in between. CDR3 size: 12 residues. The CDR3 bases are TGTGCCAGCAGCCCGTCGGCAGATACGCAGTATTTT. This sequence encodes CASSPSADTQYF.

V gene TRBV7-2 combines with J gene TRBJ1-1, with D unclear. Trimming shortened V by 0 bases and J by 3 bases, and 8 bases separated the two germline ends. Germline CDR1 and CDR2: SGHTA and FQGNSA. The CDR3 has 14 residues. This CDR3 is CASSLAVSDTEAFF. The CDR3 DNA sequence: TGTGCCAGCAGCTTAGCAGTGTCGGACACTGAAGCTTTCTTT.

The CDR3 DNA follows: TGTGCCAGCAGCCCGCGGCGGGACAGCGCTTACTATAATTCACCCCTCCACTTT. Its translation is CASSPRRDSAYYNSPLHF. The chain is built from TRBV6-2 or TRBV6-3 and TRBJ1-6, with 7 bases lining up with TRBD1. Germline V CDR1 and CDR2: MNHEY, SVGEGT. The V segment lost 6 bases and the J segment 3 bases; nucleotides outside the gene matches: 14. The CDR3 runs 18 residues.

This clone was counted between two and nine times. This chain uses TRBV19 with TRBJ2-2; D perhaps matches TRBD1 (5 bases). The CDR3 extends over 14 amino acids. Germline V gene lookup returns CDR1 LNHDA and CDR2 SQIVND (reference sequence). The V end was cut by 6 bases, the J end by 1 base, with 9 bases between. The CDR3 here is CASRPQGNTGELFF. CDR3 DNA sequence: TGTGCCAGTAGGCCTCAGGGGAACACCGGGGAGCTGTTTTTT.

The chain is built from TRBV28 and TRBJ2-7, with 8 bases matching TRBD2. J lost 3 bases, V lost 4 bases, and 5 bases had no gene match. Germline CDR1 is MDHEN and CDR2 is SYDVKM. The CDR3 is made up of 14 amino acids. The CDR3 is CASSYKRGSYEQYF. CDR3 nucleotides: TGTGCCAGCAGTTACAAGCGGGGGAGCTACGAGCAGTACTTC.